A selection of T cell receptor beta chains follows, all from one sample in a study of blood T cells in healthy people across ages. Via MiXCR, TCRdb re-called the 5' RACE reads, giving one row per CDR3 protein. The profile covers 800,000 to 1,000,000 distinct CDR3 sequences, with around 46% appearing a single time and around an eighth taken by the ten largest. The material sequenced was blood. Receptor source: a man aged 30 to 45 in good health. CDR3s include the opening cysteine and the closing phenylalanine or tryptophan. D genes are given only for firm matches. Clone size is given for some rows only: seen once, a few or many times, or a class if the clone is expanded.

abundance: few
v_gene: TRBV10-3
d_gene: NA
j_gene: TRBJ1-2
CDR3aa: CAISPDDYGYTF
CDR3nt: TGTGCCATCAGCCCCGACGACTATGGCTACACCTTC

abundance: NA
v_gene: TRBV6-2/TRBV6-3
d_gene: TRBD2
j_gene: TRBJ2-1
CDR3aa: CASSPGLAGDGRAYNEQFF
CDR3nt: TGTGCCAGCAGTCCCGGACTAGCGGGGGACGGGAGGGCCTACAATGAGCAGTTCTTC

abundance: few
v_gene: TRBV29-1
d_gene: NA
j_gene: TRBJ2-5
CDR3aa: CSVSHGLGETQYF
CDR3nt: TGCAGCGTTTCTCACGGCTTGGGGGAGACCCAGTACTTC

abundance: once
v_gene: TRBV12-3/TRBV12-4
d_gene: NA
j_gene: TRBJ2-1
CDR3aa: CASSGDLRYNEQFF
CDR3nt: TGTGCCAGCAGCGGGGACTTACGCTACAATGAGCAGTTCTTC

abundance: once
v_gene: TRBV5-1
d_gene: TRBD2
j_gene: TRBJ2-3
CDR3aa: CASRLAAHTDTQYF
CDR3nt: TGCGCCAGCAGGCTAGCGGCTCACACAGATACGCAGTATTTT

abundance: NA
v_gene: TRBV6-6
d_gene: TRBD1
j_gene: TRBJ1-2
CDR3aa: CASRGQGIANYGYTF
CDR3nt: TGTGCCAGCAGGGGACAGGGGATAGCTAACTATGGCTACACCTTC

abundance: NA
v_gene: TRBV30
d_gene: NA
j_gene: TRBJ2-5
CDR3aa: CAWSGGETQYF
CDR3nt: TGTGCCTGGAGTGGGGGCGAGACCCAGTACTTC

abundance: NA
v_gene: TRBV5-1
d_gene: NA
j_gene: TRBJ1-2
CDR3aa: CASSLLARDGYTF
CDR3nt: TGCGCCAGCAGCTTGTTGGCCAGGGACGGCTACACCTTC

abundance: few
v_gene: TRBV28
d_gene: TRBD1
j_gene: TRBJ2-7
CDR3aa: CASSSSGQGKGYEQYF
CDR3nt: TGTGCCAGCAGTTCCTCCGGACAGGGGAAAGGCTACGAGCAGTACTTC

abundance: NA
v_gene: TRBV4-1
d_gene: TRBD2
j_gene: TRBJ2-5
CDR3aa: CASSQNSGGDQETQYF
CDR3nt: TGCGCCAGCAGCCAAAATAGCGGGGGAGATCAAGAGACCCAGTACTTC

abundance: NA
v_gene: TRBV18
d_gene: NA
j_gene: TRBJ1-5
CDR3aa: CASSPIRDSNQPQHF
CDR3nt: TGTGCCAGCTCACCGATTAGGGACAGCAATCAGCCCCAGCATTTT

abundance: NA
v_gene: TRBV27
d_gene: NA
j_gene: TRBJ2-5
CDR3aa: CASSLQPPFEGTQYF
CDR3nt: TGTGCCAGCAGTTTACAGCCACCCTTTGAGGGGACCCAGTACTTC

abundance: few
v_gene: TRBV29-1
d_gene: NA
j_gene: TRBJ2-1
CDR3aa: CSVEDQTVGRNEQFF
CDR3nt: TGCAGCGTTGAAGATCAGACAGTAGGAAGGAATGAGCAGTTCTTC

abundance: NA
v_gene: TRBV7-9
d_gene: NA
j_gene: TRBJ2-7
CDR3aa: CASSLDPVPEQYF
CDR3nt: TGTGCCAGCAGCTTGGACCCGGTCCCCGAGCAGTACTTC

abundance: NA
v_gene: TRBV29-1
d_gene: NA
j_gene: TRBJ2-3
CDR3aa: CSVGTRLTDTQYF
CDR3nt: TGCAGCGTTGGTACCAGACTCACAGATACGCAGTATTTT

abundance: NA
v_gene: TRBV28
d_gene: NA
j_gene: TRBJ2-5
CDR3aa: CASSPRQMHQETQYF
CDR3nt: TGTGCCAGCAGTCCCCGACAGATGCACCAAGAGACCCAGTACTTC

abundance: few
v_gene: TRBV3-1
d_gene: NA
j_gene: TRBJ1-2
CDR3aa: CASSGAGYYGYTF
CDR3nt: TGTGCCAGCAGCGGTGCGGGATACTATGGCTACACCTTC

abundance: NA
v_gene: TRBV20-1
d_gene: NA
j_gene: TRBJ2-3
CDR3aa: CSARSPWDTDTQYF
CDR3nt: TGCAGTGCTAGAAGTCCCTGGGACACAGATACGCAGTATTTT

abundance: once
v_gene: TRBV27
d_gene: NA
j_gene: TRBJ2-7
CDR3aa: CASSSASGGHNEQYF
CDR3nt: TGTGCCAGCAGTTCGGCTAGTGGGGGTCACAATGAGCAGTACTTC

abundance: NA
v_gene: TRBV2
d_gene: TRBD1
j_gene: TRBJ1-5
CDR3aa: CATATGADNQPQHF
CDR3nt: TGTGCCACCGCGACAGGGGCCGACAATCAGCCCCAGCATTTT

abundance: NA
v_gene: TRBV10-3
d_gene: TRBD1
j_gene: TRBJ2-7
CDR3aa: CAICRDSTHYEQYF
CDR3nt: TGTGCCATCTGCCGGGACAGTACTCACTACGAGCAGTACTTC

abundance: NA
v_gene: TRBV5-1
d_gene: NA
j_gene: TRBJ2-1
CDR3aa: CASSLYEDGYNEQFF
CDR3nt: TGCGCCAGCAGCTTGTACGAGGACGGCTACAATGAGCAGTTCTTC

abundance: NA
v_gene: TRBV12-3/TRBV12-4
d_gene: NA
j_gene: TRBJ1-4
CDR3aa: CASSWGRGGEKLFF
CDR3nt: TGTGCCAGCAGTTGGGGCAGGGGCGGCGAAAAACTGTTTTTT

abundance: many
v_gene: TRBV11-2
d_gene: NA
j_gene: TRBJ2-1
CDR3aa: CASSSRADSSYNEQFF
CDR3nt: TGTGCCAGCAGCTCACGGGCGGACAGCTCCTACAATGAGCAGTTCTTC

abundance: NA
v_gene: TRBV12-3/TRBV12-4
d_gene: NA
j_gene: TRBJ1-1
CDR3aa: CASSPSQGVNAEAFF
CDR3nt: TGTGCCAGCAGTCCCAGTCAGGGAGTGAACGCTGAAGCTTTCTTT

abundance: NA
v_gene: TRBV29-1
d_gene: TRBD1
j_gene: TRBJ1-2
CDR3aa: CSVRQGDFYGYTF
CDR3nt: TGCAGCGTTCGACAGGGGGACTTCTATGGCTACACCTTC

abundance: NA
v_gene: TRBV6-1
d_gene: NA
j_gene: TRBJ2-1
CDR3aa: CASRARGTTYNEQFF
CDR3nt: TGTGCCAGCAGAGCCCGGGGTACGACCTACAATGAGCAGTTCTTC

abundance: few
v_gene: TRBV7-9
d_gene: NA
j_gene: TRBJ2-7
CDR3aa: CASSSTETEAEEQYF
CDR3nt: TGTGCCAGCAGCTCAACCGAAACCGAGGCGGAAGAGCAGTACTTC

abundance: NA
v_gene: TRBV29-1
d_gene: NA
j_gene: TRBJ2-6
CDR3aa: CSVVPQGAGANVLTF
CDR3nt: TGCAGCGTTGTACCTCAGGGAGCTGGGGCCAACGTCCTGACTTTC

abundance: NA
v_gene: TRBV29-1
d_gene: TRBD1
j_gene: TRBJ2-7
CDR3aa: CSVWTGVYEQYF
CDR3nt: TGCAGCGTATGGACAGGGGTGTACGAGCAGTACTTC

abundance: NA
v_gene: TRBV27
d_gene: TRBD1
j_gene: TRBJ2-1
CDR3aa: CAAGTGFYNEQFF
CDR3nt: TGTGCCGCGGGGACAGGCTTCTACAATGAGCAGTTCTTC

abundance: NA
v_gene: TRBV6-1
d_gene: NA
j_gene: TRBJ2-1
CDR3aa: CASSRTLNNEQFF
CDR3nt: TGTGCCAGCAGTCGGACCTTAAACAATGAGCAGTTCTTC